What follows is one TCR beta chain and its context. TCRdb's copy holds only in-frame clones and misses some; the assay was immunoSEQ multiplex PCR. The sample contains approximately 220,000 clones, about 87% of which appear only once. V was cut by 2 bases and J by 1 base, with 8 bases left in between. This CDR3 contains 14 residues. CDR1 is LNHNV and CDR2 is YYDKDF in the germline V gene (reference sequence). This specimen belongs to a study of blood T cell repertoires in COVID-19. This TCR was sampled from a woman in her 30s who had recovered from COVID-19. The material sequenced was PBMCs or T cells enriched from blood (not recorded which). This chain links TRBV15 with TRBJ1-1; D not resolved. CDR3 coding DNA: TGTGCCACCAGCAGAACTAGTCAGAACACTGAAGCTTTCTTT. Protein product: CATSRTSQNTEAFF.